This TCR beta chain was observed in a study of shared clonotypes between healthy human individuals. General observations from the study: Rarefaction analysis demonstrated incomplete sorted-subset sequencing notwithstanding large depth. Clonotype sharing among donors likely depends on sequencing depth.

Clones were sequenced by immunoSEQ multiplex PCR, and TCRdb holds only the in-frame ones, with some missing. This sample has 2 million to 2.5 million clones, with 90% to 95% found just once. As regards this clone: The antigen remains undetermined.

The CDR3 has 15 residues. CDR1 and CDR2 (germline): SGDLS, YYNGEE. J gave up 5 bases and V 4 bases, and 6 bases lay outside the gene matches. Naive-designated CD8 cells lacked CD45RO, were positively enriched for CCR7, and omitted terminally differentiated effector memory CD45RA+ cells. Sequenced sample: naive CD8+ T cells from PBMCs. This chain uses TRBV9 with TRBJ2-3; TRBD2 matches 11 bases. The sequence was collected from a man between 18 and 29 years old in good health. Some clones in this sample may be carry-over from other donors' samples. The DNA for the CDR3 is TGTGCCAGCAGCCTCACTAGCGGGAGCTTAGATACGCAGTATTTT. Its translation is CASSLTSGSLDTQYF.